This T cell receptor beta chain was profiled in a study of blood T cell repertoires in COVID-19. Germline CDR1 is SGDLS and CDR2 is YYNGEE. CDR3 length: 16 amino acids. With V trimmed by 0 bases and J by 1 base, 3 bases remained unmatched. Seattle patients were enrolled during active infection and followed longitudinally. TCRdb's table, derived via immunoSEQ multiplex PCR, lists solely in-frame clones and lacks some. The table shows some 300,000 clones, with 89% occurring only once. V and J are TRBV9 and TRBJ2-2; 7 bases are a match to TRBD2. The sequence derives from a young woman with COVID-19, enrolled during active disease. Specimen: peripheral blood. Written as DNA, the CDR3 is TGTGCCAGCAGCGTAGATAGGGAGGGGAACACCGGGGAGCTGTTTTTT. Translating it yields CASSVDREGNTGELFF.